This TCR beta chain was sequenced during a study of blood T cell repertoires in COVID-19. Study-level information: The United States, Italy and Spain supplied acute and convalescent COVID-19 samples. From T cells, B-cell-depleted T cells, or PBMCs came the material, which was cDNA or gDNA.

The Seattle site enrolled patients during active infection and followed them longitudinally. The CDR3 has 12 amino acids. The V end lost 2 bases, the J end lost 3 bases, and 2 bases lay between the germline ends. CDR1 LGHDT and CDR2 YNNKEL come from the germline V gene (reference sequence). This clone was seen only once. Other nucleotide sequences in the sample specify the same CDR3. As handled by the study authors: The assay estimated nucleated cells by amplifying reference gene primers. Repertoires were generated with immunoSEQ multiplex PCR, while TCRdb's copy carries only in-frame clones and drops some. Clone size and V and J calls were adopted from that table, with D and trimming inferred from the DNA. In the table there are 250,000 to 300,000 clones, 80% to 95% of which are singletons.

The sample taken for sequencing was peripheral blood. The origin of this receptor is a woman in her 30s with COVID-19, enrolled during active disease. The V and J genes are TRBV3-1 (or the pseudogene TRBV3-2) and TRBJ1-5, with no clear D. CDR3 protein: CASSQLNQPQHF. Here the CDR3 DNA reads TGTGCCAGCAGCCAACTCAATCAGCCCCAGCATTTT.